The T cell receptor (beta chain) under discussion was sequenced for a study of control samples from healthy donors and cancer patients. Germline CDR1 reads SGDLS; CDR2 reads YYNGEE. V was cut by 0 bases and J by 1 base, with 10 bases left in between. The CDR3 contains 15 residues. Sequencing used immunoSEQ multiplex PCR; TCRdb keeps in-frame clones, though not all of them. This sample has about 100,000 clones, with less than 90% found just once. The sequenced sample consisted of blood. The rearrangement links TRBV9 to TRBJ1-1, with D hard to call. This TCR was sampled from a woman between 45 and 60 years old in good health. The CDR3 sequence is CASSVAPEGNTEAFF. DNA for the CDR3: TGTGCCAGCAGCGTAGCCCCCGAGGGGAACACTGAAGCTTTCTTT.